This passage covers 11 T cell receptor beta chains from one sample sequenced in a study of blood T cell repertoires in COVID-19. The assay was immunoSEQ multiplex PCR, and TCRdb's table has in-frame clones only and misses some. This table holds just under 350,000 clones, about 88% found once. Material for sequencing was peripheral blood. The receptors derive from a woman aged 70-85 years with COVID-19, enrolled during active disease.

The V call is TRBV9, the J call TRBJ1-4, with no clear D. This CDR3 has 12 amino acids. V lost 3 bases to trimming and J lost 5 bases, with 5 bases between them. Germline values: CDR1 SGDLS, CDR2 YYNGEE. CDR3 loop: CASSGQNEKLFF. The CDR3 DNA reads TGTGCCAGCAGCGGACAAAATGAAAAACTGTTTTTT.

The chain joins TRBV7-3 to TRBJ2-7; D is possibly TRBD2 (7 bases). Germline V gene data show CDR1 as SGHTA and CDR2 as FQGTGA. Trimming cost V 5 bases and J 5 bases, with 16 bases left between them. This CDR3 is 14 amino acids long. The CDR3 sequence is CASSPWAGAHEQYF. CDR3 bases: TGTGCCAGCAGCCCTTGGGCGGGGGCCCACGAGCAGTACTTC.

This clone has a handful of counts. The DNA of the CDR3 is TGCGCCAGCCCCTCCACTAATGAAAAACTGTTTTTT. Translating gives CASPSTNEKLFF. The chain is built from TRBV10-2 and TRBJ1-4; D remains unclear. V was clipped by 8 bases and J by 2 bases, with 6 bases between them. Germline CDR1 and CDR2: WSHSY and SAAADI. This CDR3 contains 12 residues.

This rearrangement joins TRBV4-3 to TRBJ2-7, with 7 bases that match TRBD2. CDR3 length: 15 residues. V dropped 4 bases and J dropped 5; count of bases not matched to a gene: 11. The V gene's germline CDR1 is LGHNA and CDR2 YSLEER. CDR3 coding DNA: TGCGCCAGCAGCCTTTACCTCGGGGGGTACGACGAGCAGTACTTC. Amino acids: CASSLYLGGYDEQYF.

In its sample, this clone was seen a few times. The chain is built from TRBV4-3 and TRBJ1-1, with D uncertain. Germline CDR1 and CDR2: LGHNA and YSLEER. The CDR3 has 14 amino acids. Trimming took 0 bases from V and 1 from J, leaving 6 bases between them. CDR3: CASSQEWRNTEAFF. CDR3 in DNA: TGCGCCAGCAGCCAAGAATGGAGGAACACTGAAGCTTTCTTT.

CDR3 in DNA: TGCGCCAGCAACCCGTTACCTGGCGGGGACTCCTACGAGCAGTACTTC. It encodes CASNPLPGGDSYEQYF. The chain joins TRBV5-1 to TRBJ2-7, with D maybe TRBD2 (6 bases). CDR1 is SGHRS, CDR2 YFSETQ, per germline. The V end was cut by 6 bases, the J end by 0 bases, with 19 bases between. This CDR3 has 16 residues.

The CDR3 DNA is TGCGCCAGCAGCCAAGAGCAGTATAGCACAGATACGCAGTATTTT. This sequence encodes CASSQEQYSTDTQYF. The chain joins TRBV4-1 to TRBJ2-3; D is ambiguous. V gave up 0 bases and J gave up 0 bases, with 7 bases separating them. The CDR3 is 15 amino acids. CDR1 and CDR2 (germline): MGHRA, YSYEKL.

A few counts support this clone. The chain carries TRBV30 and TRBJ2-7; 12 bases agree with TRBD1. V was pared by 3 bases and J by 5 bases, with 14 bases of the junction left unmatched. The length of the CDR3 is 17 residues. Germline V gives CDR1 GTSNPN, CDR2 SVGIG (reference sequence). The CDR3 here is CAWRPGQGARGTDEQYF. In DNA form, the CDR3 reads TGTGCCTGGAGGCCGGGACAGGGGGCCCGCGGTACAGACGAGCAGTACTTC.

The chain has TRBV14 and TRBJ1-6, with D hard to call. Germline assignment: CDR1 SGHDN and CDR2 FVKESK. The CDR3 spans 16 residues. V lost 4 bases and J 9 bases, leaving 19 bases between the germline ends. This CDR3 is CASSLPSPRGFSPLHF. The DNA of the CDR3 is TGTGCCAGCAGCCTCCCGTCCCCTAGAGGATTTTCACCCCTCCACTTT.

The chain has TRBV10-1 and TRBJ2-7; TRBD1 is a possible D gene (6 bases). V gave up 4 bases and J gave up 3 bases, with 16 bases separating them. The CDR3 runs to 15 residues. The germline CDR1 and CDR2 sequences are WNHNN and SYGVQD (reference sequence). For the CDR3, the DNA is TGCGCCAGCAGTGGGGCCAGGGGTCTTAACTACGAGCAGTACTTC. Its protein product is CASSGARGLNYEQYF.

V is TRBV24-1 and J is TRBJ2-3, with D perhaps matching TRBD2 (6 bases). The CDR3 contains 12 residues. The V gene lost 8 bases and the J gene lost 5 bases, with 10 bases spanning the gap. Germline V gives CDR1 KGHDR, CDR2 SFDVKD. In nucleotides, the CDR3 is TGTGCCACCATGATCGGGAGAGATACGCAGTATTTT. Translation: CATMIGRDTQYF.